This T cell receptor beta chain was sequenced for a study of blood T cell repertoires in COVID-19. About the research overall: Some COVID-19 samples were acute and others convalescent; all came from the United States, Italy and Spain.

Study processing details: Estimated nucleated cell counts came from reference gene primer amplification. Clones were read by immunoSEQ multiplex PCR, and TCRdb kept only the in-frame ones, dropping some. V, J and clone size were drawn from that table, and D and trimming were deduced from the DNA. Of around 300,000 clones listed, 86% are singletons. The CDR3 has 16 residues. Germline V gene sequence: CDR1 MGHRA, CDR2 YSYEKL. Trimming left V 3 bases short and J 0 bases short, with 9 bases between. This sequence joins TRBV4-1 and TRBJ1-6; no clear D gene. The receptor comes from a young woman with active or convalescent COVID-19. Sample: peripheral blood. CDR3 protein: CASSHIGSSYNSPLHF. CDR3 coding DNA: TGCGCCAGCAGCCATATCGGGAGCTCCTATAATTCACCCCTCCACTTT.